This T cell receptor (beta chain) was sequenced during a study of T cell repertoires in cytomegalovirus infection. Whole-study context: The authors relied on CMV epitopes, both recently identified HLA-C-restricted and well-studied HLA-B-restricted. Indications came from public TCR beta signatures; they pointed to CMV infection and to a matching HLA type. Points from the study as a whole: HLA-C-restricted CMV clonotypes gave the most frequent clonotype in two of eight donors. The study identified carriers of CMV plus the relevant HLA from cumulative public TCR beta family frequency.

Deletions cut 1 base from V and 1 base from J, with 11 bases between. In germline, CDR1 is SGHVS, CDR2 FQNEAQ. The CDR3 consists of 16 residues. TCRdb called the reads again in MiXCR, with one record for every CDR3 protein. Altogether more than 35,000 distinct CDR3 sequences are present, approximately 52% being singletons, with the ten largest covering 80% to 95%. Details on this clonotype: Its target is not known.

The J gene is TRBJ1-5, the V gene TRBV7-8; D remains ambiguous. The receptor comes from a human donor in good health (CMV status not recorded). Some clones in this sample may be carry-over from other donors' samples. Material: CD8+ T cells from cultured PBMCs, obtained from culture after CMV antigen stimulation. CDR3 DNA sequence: TGTGCCAGCAGCTTAGGGGCCGGACGAAGCAATCAGCCCCAGCATTTT. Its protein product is CASSLGAGRSNQPQHF.